This passage covers 14 T cell receptor beta chains from one sample sequenced in a study of blood T cell repertoires in COVID-19. This table comes from immunoSEQ multiplex PCR, and its TCRdb copy is limited to in-frame clones, with some not included. The sample shows roughly 24,000 clones, more than 85% of them seen only once. Specimen: peripheral blood. Every receptor here comes from a human donor in a cohort sampled during active COVID-19.

The V gene is TRBV6-5, the J gene TRBJ2-7; 8 positions match TRBD2. CDR3 length: 10 amino acids. Germline lookup yields CDR1 MNHEY and CDR2 SVGAGI. V lost 6 bases and J lost 10; bases outside the gene matches: 2. Here the CDR3 reads CASRSGSQYF. The CDR3 DNA reads as TGTGCCAGCAGGAGCGGGAGTCAGTACTTC.

This chain connects TRBV5-1 to TRBJ2-5; D perhaps matches TRBD1 (5 bases). Germline assignment: CDR1 SGHRS and CDR2 YFSETQ. Trimming removed 2 bases at V and 2 bases at J, with 10 bases between. This CDR3 is built from 14 residues. Here the CDR3 reads CASSFEAGQETQYF. CDR3 bases: TGCGCCAGCAGCTTTGAGGCAGGGCAAGAGACCCAGTACTTC.

The chain recombines TRBV11-2 with TRBJ2-2, with D possibly being TRBD2 (5 bases). The CDR3 loop spans 13 amino acids. Per germline, CDR1 SGHAT and CDR2 FQNNGV. Between the trimmed V and J ends, which lost 7 bases and 6 bases, there was a span of 12 bases. The CDR3 sequence is CASTLGVAGELFF. In DNA, the CDR3 is TGTGCCAGCACCCTCGGGGTCGCCGGGGAGCTGTTTTTT.

This clone appeared once. The CDR3 sequence is CASSLAGSGNTIYF. DNA of the CDR3: TGTGCCAGCAGCTTGGCAGGGTCTGGAAACACCATATATTTT. The chain combines TRBV5-4 with TRBJ1-3; TRBD1 might be the D (5 bases). Trimming took off 0 bases at V and 1 base at J, with 5 bases between the two ends. Germline CDR1 reads SGHNT; CDR2 reads YYREEE (reference sequence). The CDR3 covers 14 residues. Full variable domain (outside the CDR3, taken from reference TRBV5-4 and TRBJ1-3): ETGVTQSPTHLIKTRGQQVTLRCSSQSGHNTVSWYQQALGQGPQFIFQYYREEENGRGNFPPRFSGLQFPNYSSELNVNALELDDSALYLCASSLAGSGNTIYFGEGSWLTVV.

The chain carries TRBV5-1 and TRBJ2-6, with D possibly being TRBD1 (5 bases). Germline values: CDR1 SGHRS, CDR2 YFSETQ. This CDR3 region has 18 residues. V lost 0 bases and J 0 bases, leaving 13 bases between the germline ends. The CDR3 reads CASSLAGQVSSGANVLTF. The CDR3 nucleotides read TGCGCCAGCAGCTTGGCAGGGCAGGTTAGCTCTGGGGCCAACGTCCTGACTTTC.

The genes are TRBV9 and TRBJ2-3; tentatively, D is TRBD2 (7 bases). The germline V gene has CDR1 SGDLS and CDR2 YYNGEE. CDR3 length equals 17 residues. Deletions cut 0 bases from V and 3 bases from J, with 17 bases between. The CDR3 here is CASSVGARGGRTDTQYF. The CDR3 nucleotides read TGTGCCAGCAGCGTAGGGGCCAGGGGAGGGCGAACAGATACGCAGTATTTT.

The V and J genes are TRBV6-5 and TRBJ2-7; D not resolved. The CDR3 totals 15 residues. The V end lost 7 bases, the J end lost 2 bases, and 18 bases lay between the germline ends. Germline CDR1 MNHEY, CDR2 SVGAGI. CDR3 amino acids: CASTAPRLGTYEQYF. CDR3 nucleotides: TGTGCCAGCACCGCCCCCCGGCTAGGAACCTACGAGCAGTACTTC.

The CDR3 sequence: CAWSVGIAGRDTQYF. DNA for the CDR3: TGTGCCTGGAGTGTCGGGATAGCTGGGCGAGATACGCAGTATTTT. The chain uses TRBV30 and TRBJ2-3; D possibly corresponds to TRBD2 (5 bases). CDR3 length equals 15 residues. CDR1 and CDR2 from the germline V gene are GTSNPN and SVGIG (reference sequence). V was pared by 0 bases and J by 5 bases, with 15 bases between.

The gene calls are TRBV2 and TRBJ1-5; 7 bases are shared with TRBD1. The germline V gene has CDR1 SNHLY and CDR2 FYNNEI. The CDR3 has 14 amino acids. The J segment lost 4 bases and the V segment lost 6 bases, leaving 6 bases of the junction unmatched. The CDR3 region is CASSRDSKNQPQHF. In nucleotides, the CDR3 is TGTGCCAGCAGCCGGGACAGCAAAAATCAGCCCCAGCATTTT.

The rearrangement uses TRBV2 and TRBJ2-2; TRBD1 might be the D (6 bases). This CDR3 has 14 residues. From germline, CDR1 is SNHLY and CDR2 FYNNEI. Trimming stripped 7 bases from V and 6 bases from J, with 15 bases between. CDR3 nucleotides: TGTGCCAGCATGGCAGGGGAATCACCCGGGGAGCTGTTTTTT. Translating gives CASMAGESPGELFF.

The chain has TRBV5-1 and TRBJ1-3; 7 nucleotides agree with TRBD1. The V segment lost 4 bases and the J segment 0 bases; nucleotides outside the gene matches: 10. This CDR3 spans 17 amino acids. Germline CDR1 reads SGHRS; CDR2 reads YFSETQ. The CDR3 DNA is TGCGCCAGCAGCCCCGGGACAGAGAATTACTCTGGAAACACCATATATTTT. Amino acid sequence: CASSPGTENYSGNTIYF. Together with reference TRBV5-1 and TRBJ1-3, the CDR3 gives the full variable domain: KAGVTQTPRYLIKTRGQQVTLSCSPISGHRSVSWYQQTPGQGLQFLFEYFSETQRNKGNFPGRFSGRQFSNSRSEMNVSTLELGDSALYLCASSPGTENYSGNTIYFGEGSWLTVV.

This sequence joins TRBV9 and TRBJ1-5, with D uncertain. Looked up from germline, CDR1 is SGDLS and CDR2 is YYNGEE. The V and J ends lost 3 bases and 0 bases respectively, with 7 bases between them. This CDR3 has 14 amino acids. CDR3 in amino acids: CASSADYSNQPQHF. The DNA of the CDR3 is TGTGCCAGCAGCGCCGACTATAGCAATCAGCCCCAGCATTTT.

The chain has TRBV7-9 and TRBJ1-1; 7 nucleotides align to TRBD1. Trimming took 5 bases from V and 7 from J; bases not matched to a gene: 10. This CDR3 has 14 amino acids. The germline V gene encodes CDR1 SEHNR and CDR2 FQNEAQ (reference sequence). CDR3 sequence: CASSPEQGRGEAFF. The CDR3 DNA is TGTGCCAGCAGCCCGGAACAGGGGCGAGGTGAAGCTTTCTTT.

The V call is TRBV7-2, the J call TRBJ1-2; 7 bases fit TRBD1. CDR1 is SGHTA and CDR2 is FQGNSA in the germline V gene. The CDR3 has 14 amino acids. V trimming: 1 base; J trimming: 1 base; junction bases outside the gene matches: 0. CDR3 in DNA: TGTGCCAGCAGCTTAGGACAGGGTAACTATGGCTACACCTTC. Translating gives CASSLGQGNYGYTF.